This section outlines one T cell receptor beta chain sequence together with its context. The entry originates in a study of blood T cell repertoires in COVID-19. Turning to the study itself: There were acute and convalescent COVID-19 samples, and they came from the United States, Italy and Spain. The cDNA or gDNA used as material had been derived from T cells, B-cell-depleted T cells, or PBMCs.

Germline V gene lookup returns CDR1 MDHEN and CDR2 SYDVKM. This CDR3 has 14 residues. Trimming removed 3 bases at V and 2 bases at J, with 10 bases between. As handled by the study authors: Reference gene primers were amplified, and this amplification served to estimate nucleated cell counts. Clones were sequenced by immunoSEQ multiplex PCR, and TCRdb holds only the in-frame ones, with some missing. The DNA gave D and trimming, while V, J and clone size come from that table. The repertoire holds roughly 150,000 clones, about 80% seen once, with roughly 0.52% in the top ten. This rearrangement joins TRBV28 to TRBJ1-2; D may be TRBD1 (5 bases). What was sequenced was peripheral blood. The receptor's source is a man between 60 and 75 years old with acute or convalescent COVID-19. The CDR3 DNA reads TGTGCCAGCAGTTTCGGAGGGGCCAACTATGGCTACACCTTC. This encodes CASSFGGANYGYTF.